A single sample gave rise to the 31 T cell receptor beta chains below, sequenced in a study of CD8+ T cells in alopecia areata. cDNA reverse transcribed from extracted RNA served as the sequencing template. This table comes from immunoSEQ multiplex PCR, and its TCRdb copy is limited to in-frame clones, with some not included. The sample consists of some 170,000 clones, 59% of them appearing once. The sequencing used CD4+ T cells sorted from blood, collected at week 0. The receptors were gathered from a human donor with alopecia areata.

The gene calls are TRBV5-1 and TRBJ2-2, with TRBD2 as a possible D gene (5 bases). There are 12 residues in the CDR3. Looked up from germline, CDR1 is SGHRS and CDR2 is YFSETQ. V shed 4 bases and J shed 7 bases, with 8 bases lying between them. In nucleotides, the CDR3 is TGCGCCAGCAGCCCGGGGAGCGGGGAGCTGTTTTTT. Translating it yields CASSPGSGELFF.

This sequence joins TRBV11-2 and TRBJ1-2, with TRBD1 identical over 8 bases. J gave up 4 bases and V 5 bases, and 3 bases lay outside the gene matches. The length of the CDR3 is 13 residues. Looked up from germline, CDR1 is SGHAT and CDR2 is FQNNGV. The CDR3 here is CASSLGQGYGYTF. The CDR3 coding sequence is TGTGCCAGCAGCCTCGGACAGGGCTATGGCTACACCTTC.

CDR3 coding DNA: TGTGCCAGCAGTTTTTGGGGTGAAAGCTACAATGAGCAGTTCTTC. This codes for CASSFWGESYNEQFF. The rearrangement joins TRBV27 to TRBJ2-1, with D uncertain. CDR1 is MNHEY and CDR2 is SMNVEV in the germline V gene (reference sequence). V shed 3 bases and J shed 3 bases, with 12 bases lying between them. The CDR3 length is 15 residues.

In DNA form, the CDR3 reads TGCGCCAGCAGCCAAGGACTAGCGGGACGTCTCTACAATGAGCAGTTCTTC. Encoded protein: CASSQGLAGRLYNEQFF. V usage is TRBV4-1 and J usage is TRBJ2-1; 11 bases are shared with TRBD2. Unmatched junction bases numbered 5, after V lost 1 base and J lost 3 bases. The V gene's germline CDR1 is MGHRA and CDR2 YSYEKL. This CDR3 has 17 residues.

The chain employs TRBV5-4 and TRBJ2-2; D uncertain. The CDR3 has 11 amino acids. The V end lost 4 bases, the J end lost 7 bases, and 5 bases lay between the germline ends. Germline assignment: CDR1 SGHNT and CDR2 YYREEE (reference sequence). The CDR3 DNA reads as TGTGCCAGCAGCGGCGTCGGGGAGCTGTTTTTT. Translation gives CASSGVGELFF.

The rearrangement links TRBV25-1 to TRBJ2-3; D gene unclear. Trimming left V 6 bases short and J 2 bases short, with 6 bases between. CDR1 and CDR2 (germline): MGHDK, SYGVNS. The CDR3 is 12 residues long. As DNA, the CDR3 is TGTGCCAGCAGCCCCCCCACAGATACGCAGTATTTT. This encodes CASSPPTDTQYF.

The chain couples TRBV27 to TRBJ2-2, with 7 bases lining up with TRBD1. V shed 5 bases and J 0 bases; nucleotides not matched to a gene: 9. The CDR3 loop spans 17 amino acids. Germline V CDR1 and CDR2: MNHEY, SMNVEV (reference sequence). The CDR3 DNA follows: TGTGCCAGCAGTCTAATATGGGGACAGACGAACACCGGGGAGCTGTTTTTT. Encoded protein: CASSLIWGQTNTGELFF.

This rearrangement joins TRBV18 to TRBJ2-5; D possibly corresponds to TRBD1 (5 bases). Trimming stripped 3 bases from V and 0 bases from J, with 14 bases between. Germline loops: CDR1 KGHSH, CDR2 LQKENI. CDR3 length equals 16 residues. DNA for the CDR3: TGTGCCAGCTCACCCGGCGACAGAGGATACCAAGAGACCCAGTACTTC. Translation: CASSPGDRGYQETQYF.

The chain recombines TRBV25-1 with TRBJ1-2, with TRBD1 as a possible D gene (6 bases). This CDR3 has 14 amino acids. The germline gives CDR1 MGHDK, CDR2 SYGVNS. Between the trimmed V and J ends, which lost 3 bases and 7 bases, there was a span of 15 bases. Here the CDR3 DNA reads TGTGCCAGCAGTGAGCCAACAGGGATCAGTGGCTACACCTTC. Amino acid sequence: CASSEPTGISGYTF.

The chain carries TRBV6-5 and TRBJ1-1; tentative D call: TRBD1 (6 bases). V gave up 6 bases and J gave up 4 bases, with 15 bases separating them. Per the germline V gene, CDR1 is MNHEY and CDR2 is SVGAGI. The CDR3 has 14 residues. As DNA, the CDR3 is TGTGCCAGCAGCCTCAGGGGTGAGGGCACTGAAGCTTTCTTT. This gives the protein CASSLRGEGTEAFF.

As concerns this clone: Other DNA sequences from this sample encode an identical CDR3 as well. This chain joins TRBV20-1 and TRBJ2-7; TRBD2 agrees at 8 bases. The CDR3 is made up of 11 amino acids. Trimming cost V 3 bases and J 6 bases; bases outside gene matches: 1. From germline, CDR1 is DFQATT and CDR2 SNEGSKA (reference sequence). The CDR3 loop reads CSASGGAEQYF. DNA of the CDR3: TGCAGTGCTAGCGGGGGGGCCGAGCAGTACTTC.

The V gene is TRBV9, the J gene TRBJ2-7, with 8 bases that match TRBD2. The V gene end was trimmed by 0 bases and the J gene end by 2 bases; junction bases not matched to a gene: 7. This CDR3 is built from 16 residues. Germline V gives CDR1 SGDLS, CDR2 YYNGEE. CDR3 sequence: CASSVAVGGAAYEQYF. DNA of the CDR3: TGTGCCAGCAGCGTAGCAGTCGGGGGGGCCGCCTACGAGCAGTACTTC.

V and J are TRBV15 and TRBJ1-6; 7 positions agree with TRBD1. The CDR3 length is 18 residues. In germline, CDR1 is LNHNV, CDR2 YYDKDF (reference sequence). Trimming took 0 bases from V and 10 from J; bases not matched to a gene: 15. CDR3 loop: CATSRDFPAQGSGSPLHF. CDR3 nucleotide sequence: TGTGCCACCAGCAGAGATTTCCCCGCACAGGGGAGTGGATCACCCCTCCACTTT.

This clone was counted once. This sample includes further DNA sequences coding for the same CDR3. The DNA of the CDR3 is TGTGCCTGGAGTGTGGGGGGGAACACTGAAGCTTTCTTT. Encoded protein: CAWSVGGNTEAFF. The chain has TRBV30 and TRBJ1-1; maybe TRBD1 (5 bases). The germline V gene has CDR1 GTSNPN and CDR2 SVGIG (reference sequence). Trimming removed 0 bases from V and 1 base from J, with 6 bases in between. The CDR3 covers 13 residues.

V usage is TRBV29-1 and J usage is TRBJ1-1; D is unclear. The CDR3 is made up of 12 amino acids. Per the germline V gene, CDR1 is SQVTM and CDR2 is ANQGSEA. Deletions cut 8 bases from V and 2 bases from J, with 12 bases between. The DNA for the CDR3 is TGCAGCACCCGGTTTCACAACACTGAAGCTTTCTTT. Amino acid sequence: CSTRFHNTEAFF.

The V gene is TRBV7-2, the J gene TRBJ1-3; TRBD1 agrees at 7 bases. Germline V gene data show CDR1 as SGHTA and CDR2 as FQGNSA. CDR3 length equals 16 residues. The V and J ends lost 3 bases and 0 bases, in that order; junction bases with no gene match: 5. As DNA, the CDR3 is TGTGCCAGCAGCTTTGGACAGGTTTCCTCTGGAAACACCATATATTTT. Translating it yields CASSFGQVSSGNTIYF.

The rearrangement joins TRBV29-1 to TRBJ1-3; TRBD1 matches at 7 bases. The CDR3 is made up of 14 amino acids. The V and J ends lost 8 bases and 2 bases, in that order; junction bases with no gene match: 9. Germline assignment: CDR1 SQVTM and CDR2 ANQGSEA. The DNA of the CDR3 is TGCAGCATAACCTCCGGGACAGCTGGAAACACCATATATTTT. Its protein is CSITSGTAGNTIYF.

The chain carries TRBV6-1 and TRBJ1-2; D is unclear. Per the germline V gene, CDR1 is MNHNS and CDR2 is SASEGT. Trimming pared 4 bases from V and 7 bases from J, leaving 13 bases between. The CDR3 consists of 13 residues. As DNA, the CDR3 is TGTGCCAGCAGTGGTAGGACCGGGCGTGGCTACACCTTC. As protein: CASSGRTGRGYTF.

The chain carries TRBV29-1 and TRBJ1-1; D ambiguous. Germline values: CDR1 SQVTM, CDR2 ANQGSEA. The CDR3 has 10 amino acids. Trimming stripped 7 bases from V and 0 bases from J, with 3 bases between. The CDR3 coding sequence is TGCAGCGCGATGAACACTGAAGCTTTCTTT. This codes for CSAMNTEAFF.

The rearrangement joins TRBV6-5 to TRBJ1-1, with 8 bases aligning to TRBD1. V shed 4 bases and J 2 bases; nucleotides not matched to a gene: 3. Germline CDR1 reads MNHEY; CDR2 reads SVGAGI. The CDR3 sequence is 14 residues long. CDR3 DNA sequence: TGTGCCAGCAGTTGGACAGGGCAAAACACTGAAGCTTTCTTT. It codes for CASSWTGQNTEAFF.

The chain recombines TRBV19 with TRBJ1-5, with D perhaps matching TRBD1 (5 bases). CDR1 LNHDA and CDR2 SQIVND come from the germline V gene (reference sequence). Between the trimmed V and J ends, which lost 5 bases and 10 bases, there was a span of 15 bases. The CDR3 is 13 residues long. CDR3 nucleotides: TGTGCCAGTAGTTCGGTGACAGCGGCTCCCCAGCATTTT. It yields the protein CASSSVTAAPQHF. Based on the CDR3 plus reference TRBV19 and TRBJ1-5, the full variable domain is DGGITQSPKYLFRKEGQNVTLSCEQNLNHDAMYWYRQDPGQGLRLIYYSQIVNDFQKGDIAEGYSVSREKKESFPLTVTSAQKNPTAFYLCASSSVTAAPQHFGDGTRLSIL.

The rearrangement joins TRBV30 to TRBJ1-3; D gene unclear. The germline V gene encodes CDR1 GTSNPN and CDR2 SVGIG (reference sequence). V lost 5 bases, J lost 3 bases, and 14 bases lay in between. The CDR3 has 14 residues. CDR3 amino acids: CAWVSDFFGNTIYF. CDR3 coding DNA: TGTGCCTGGGTTTCGGACTTTTTTGGAAACACCATATATTTT.

The chain combines TRBV10-3 with TRBJ2-5; 7 bases line up with TRBD1. Germline CDR1 is ENHRY and CDR2 is SYGVKD. This CDR3 contains 14 residues. V lost 4 bases and J lost 1; bases outside the gene matches: 3. The CDR3 nucleotides read TGTGCCATCAGTGGGGGACAGAGCCAAGAGACCCAGTACTTC. Protein product: CAISGGQSQETQYF.

V and J are TRBV23-1 and TRBJ1-5, with TRBD1 matching over 7 bases. TRBV23-1 qualifies as an ORF whose function is uncertain. The V and J ends lost 5 bases and 5 bases, in that order; junction bases with no gene match: 15. The CDR3 is 17 residues long. CDR3 amino acids: CASSSWTGPIKDQPQHF. CDR3 in DNA: TGCGCCAGCAGTTCATGGACAGGCCCCATTAAGGATCAGCCCCAGCATTTT.

This clone was observed a few times. V is TRBV19 and J is TRBJ1-1; possibly TRBD1 for D (5 bases). Germline V gene data show CDR1 as LNHDA and CDR2 as SQIVND (reference sequence). This CDR3 spans 11 amino acids. Trimming removed 8 bases at V and 5 bases at J, with 9 bases between. This CDR3 is CASLGLTEAFF. CDR3 nucleotide sequence: TGTGCCAGTTTGGGGCTTACTGAAGCTTTCTTT.

This clone was detected ten times or more. The chain links TRBV6-1 to TRBJ1-1; D is undetermined. The germline V gene has CDR1 MNHNS and CDR2 SASEGT. There are 12 residues in the CDR3. The V and J ends lost 7 bases and 3 bases respectively, with 9 bases between them. CDR3 sequence: CASNRGDTEAFF. The CDR3 nucleotides are TGTGCCAGCAATAGAGGCGACACTGAAGCTTTCTTT.

The chain carries TRBV18 and TRBJ1-1; D remains ambiguous. CDR1 and CDR2 (germline): KGHSH, LQKENI. CDR3 size: 16 residues. The V end was cut by 3 bases, the J end by 0 bases, with 14 bases between. CDR3 sequence: CASSPGSQRLNTEAFF. The DNA of the CDR3 is TGTGCCAGCTCACCGGGATCACAGCGTTTGAACACTGAAGCTTTCTTT.

CDR3 protein: CASRESGEFLPFNSPLHF. The CDR3 nucleotides read TGCGCCAGCAGGGAATCAGGGGAGTTTTTGCCTTTTAATTCACCCCTCCACTTT. The rearrangement links TRBV4-1 to TRBJ1-6; D may be TRBD1 (6 bases). The CDR3 loop spans 18 amino acids. Germline lookup yields CDR1 MGHRA and CDR2 YSYEKL. V was cut by 6 bases and J by 6 bases, with 24 bases left in between.

The rearrangement uses TRBV2 and TRBJ2-1, with 12 bases identical to TRBD2. With 6 bases clipped from V and 3 bases from J, the junction kept 3 bases outside the gene matches. The CDR3 totals 15 residues. The germline V gene has CDR1 SNHLY and CDR2 FYNNEI. CDR3 DNA: TGTGCCAGCAGCACGACTAGCGGGGGCTACAATGAGCAGTTCTTC. Amino acids: CASSTTSGGYNEQFF.

This chain links TRBV7-9 with TRBJ2-3; 13 bases agree with TRBD2. V trimming: 4 bases; J trimming: 2 bases; junction bases outside the gene matches: 9. Germline V CDR1 and CDR2: SEHNR, FQNEAQ (reference sequence). This CDR3 has 18 amino acids. CDR3 DNA: TGTGCCAGCAGCTCAAAGAGACTAGCGGGGGGAAACACAGATACGCAGTATTTT. This encodes CASSSKRLAGGNTDTQYF.

CDR3 DNA sequence: TGCAGCGTTGTAAGTCGGATGTCTGAAAAACTGTTTTTT. Protein product: CSVVSRMSEKLFF. V usage is TRBV29-1 and J usage is TRBJ1-4; D not resolved. With 4 bases removed from V and 7 bases from J, the gap between germline ends came to 13 bases. Germline CDR1 reads SQVTM; CDR2 reads ANQGSEA. This CDR3 has 13 residues.